Listed below are T cell receptor beta chains from one sample, sequenced in a study of cytomegalovirus exposure and HLA in healthy donors. The method was immunoSEQ multiplex PCR; TCRdb's version includes in-frame clones alone and lacks a portion of them. The sample includes 150,000 to 200,000 clones, around 85% of them seen just once. Material: PBMCs. These TCRs come from a boy aged 2 to 9 in good health and CMV-seronegative. CDR3s include the opening cysteine and the closing phenylalanine or tryptophan. The D gene is left open where the match is weak. The size of a clone is reported for some rows only, either as once, few or many, or as a class for expanded clones.

v_call	j_call	d_call	clone_size	cdr3_aa	cdr3_nt
TRBV5-3	TRBJ2-1	TRBD2	NA	CARSPLAGVGNEQFF	TGTGCCAGAAGCCCACTAGCGGGAGTGGGTAATGAGCAGTTCTTC
TRBV2	TRBJ1-1	NA	NA	CASTYSFMNTEAFF	TGTGCCAGCACTTACAGCTTCATGAACACTGAAGCTTTCTTT
TRBV7-2	TRBJ2-5	TRBD2	few	CASSFLAGGYQETQYF	TGTGCCAGCAGCTTTCTAGCGGGAGGCTATCAAGAGACCCAGTACTTC
TRBV19	TRBJ2-2	NA	NA	CASRGGGLNTGELFF	TGTGCCAGTAGGGGGGGTGGGCTCAACACCGGGGAGCTGTTTTTT
TRBV4-1	TRBJ1-6	NA	NA	CASSFSWGVGNSPLHF	TGCGCCAGCAGCTTCTCTTGGGGAGTAGGGAATTCACCCCTCCACTTT
TRBV6-4	TRBJ2-3	NA	NA	CASSIREGADTQYF	TGTGCCAGCAGTATCAGGGAGGGGGCAGATACGCAGTATTTT
TRBV21-1	TRBJ1-6	NA	NA	CASSGPDRESYNSPLHF	TGTGCCAGCAGCGGACCGGACAGGGAGTCCTATAATTCACCCCTCCACTTT
TRBV2	TRBJ1-5	TRBD1	NA	CASREGQTNQPQHF	TGTGCCAGCAGGGAGGGACAGACGAATCAGCCCCAGCATTTT
TRBV6-1	TRBJ1-1	TRBD1	NA	CATKTGLNTEAFF	TGTGCCACTAAGACAGGGCTGAACACTGAAGCTTTCTTT
TRBV1	TRBJ2-5	NA	once	CTSSRGGWDPHF	TGCACCAGCAGCCGGGGGGGGTGGGACCCCCACTTC
TRBV5-4	TRBJ2-6	TRBD1	NA	CASSLGQGPSGANVLTF	TGTGCCAGCAGCTTGGGACAGGGGCCCTCTGGGGCCAACGTCCTGACTTTC
TRBV29-1	TRBJ2-2	NA	NA	CSVETEPGELFF	TGCAGCGTTGAGACAGAGCCCGGGGAGCTGTTTTTT
TRBV11-2	TRBJ2-2	TRBD1	NA	CASSYGTGNTGELFF	TGTGCCAGCAGCTACGGGACAGGGAACACCGGGGAGCTGTTTTTT
TRBV19	TRBJ2-3	TRBD2	once	CASTLTGGLGADTQYF	TGTGCCAGTACCCTAACGGGGGGGCTAGGGGCAGATACGCAGTATTTT
TRBV28	TRBJ2-7	NA	NA	CASSQGLSEQYF	TGTGCCAGCAGTCAGGGGTTGAGCGAGCAGTACTTC
TRBV5-1	TRBJ2-3	NA	NA	CASSLEWPSTDTQYF	TGCGCCAGCAGCTTGGAGTGGCCTTCCACAGATACGCAGTATTTT
TRBV21-1	TRBJ2-7	NA	once	CASSKANGGPYEQYF	TGTGCCAGCAGCAAAGCGAATGGCGGCCCCTACGAGCAGTACTTC
TRBV7-3	TRBJ2-2	NA	NA	CASSSGQPTGELFF	TGTGCCAGCAGCTCAGGACAGCCCACCGGGGAGCTGTTTTTT
TRBV7-8	TRBJ2-7	NA	NA	CASSLRLQGGLYEQYF	TGTGCCAGCAGCTTAAGGTTACAGGGAGGGCTCTACGAGCAGTACTTC
TRBV5-6	TRBJ1-5	NA	NA	CASSLADSQPQHF	TGTGCCAGCAGCTTGGCCGACAGCCAGCCCCAGCATTTT
TRBV6-1	TRBJ1-4	NA	NA	CASRSNGPTNEKLFF	TGTGCCAGCAGATCTAACGGTCCAACTAATGAAAAACTGTTTTTT
TRBV6-1	TRBJ2-6	TRBD1	NA	CASSDGGRGKGGANVLTF	TGTGCCAGCAGTGATGGTGGCAGGGGGAAAGGTGGGGCCAACGTCCTGACTTTC
TRBV5-1	TRBJ1-6	TRBD1	NA	CASSSMLQGKNSPLHF	TGCGCCAGCAGCTCGATGCTACAGGGGAAGAATTCACCCCTCCACTTT
TRBV5-1	TRBJ2-5	TRBD2	NA	CASSMSGGGYQETQYF	TGCGCCAGCAGCATGAGTGGGGGAGGGTACCAAGAGACCCAGTACTTC
TRBV7-9	TRBJ2-7	NA	NA	CASSLGSYEQYF	TGTGCCAGCAGCTTAGGTAGCTACGAGCAGTACTTC
TRBV9	TRBJ1-3	NA	NA	CASSPIRGGRHSGNTIYF	TGTGCCAGCAGCCCCATTCGGGGGGGGCGTCATTCTGGAAACACCATATATTTT
TRBV9	TRBJ1-1	NA	NA	CASSVGGILSEAFF	TGTGCCAGCAGCGTAGGAGGGATATTATCTGAAGCTTTCTTT
TRBV9	TRBJ2-5	NA	NA	CASSVLSGGETQYF	TGTGCCAGCAGCGTATTATCCGGAGGAGAGACCCAGTACTTC
TRBV2	TRBJ1-5	NA	NA	CASSEVFGGQPQHF	TGTGCCAGCAGTGAAGTATTCGGCGGACAGCCCCAGCATTTT
TRBV6-1	TRBJ2-1	TRBD2	NA	CASSPPSGGEQFF	TGTGCCAGCAGTCCCCCTAGCGGGGGCGAGCAGTTCTTC
TRBV4-1	TRBJ2-7	NA	few	CASSLVGRASYEQYF	TGCGCCAGCAGCCTCGTCGGCAGGGCCTCCTACGAGCAGTACTTC
TRBV28	TRBJ2-5	NA	NA	CASSPSGEETQYF	TGTGCCAGCAGTCCCTCGGGAGAAGAGACCCAGTACTTC
TRBV4-2	TRBJ2-4	NA	NA	CASSYIAKNIQYF	TGTGCCAGCAGTTATATAGCCAAAAACATTCAGTACTTC
TRBV29-1	TRBJ1-2	TRBD1	NA	CSVVLLRDRVYGYTF	TGCAGCGTCGTCCTACTCCGGGACAGGGTTTATGGCTACACCTTC
TRBV4-2	TRBJ1-4	NA	NA	CASSRGQGGEKLFF	TGTGCCAGCAGCCGGGGACAAGGAGGCGAAAAACTGTTTTTT
TRBV9	TRBJ2-3	TRBD2	NA	CASSSNPLVAGGGTDTQYF	TGTGCCAGCAGCTCCAACCCCTTGGTGGCGGGAGGGGGAACAGATACGCAGTATTTT
TRBV7-8	TRBJ1-2	TRBD1	NA	CASSRDRMSYGYTF	TGTGCCAGCAGTCGGGACAGGATGAGCTATGGCTACACCTTC
TRBV28	TRBJ2-1	NA	NA	CASSTPRGGSYNEQFF	TGTGCCAGCAGTACCCCCCGGGGTGGCTCCTACAATGAGCAGTTCTTC
TRBV29-1	TRBJ1-2	TRBD1	NA	CSVDRTGGGYTF	TGCAGCGTTGACCGGACAGGGGGTGGCTACACCTTC
TRBV29-1	TRBJ1-4	NA	once	CSASITGNNEKLFF	TGCAGCGCCTCGATTACAGGCAATAATGAAAAACTGTTTTTT
TRBV11-2	TRBJ2-7	TRBD1	NA	CASSQDRANTEQYF	TGTGCCAGCAGCCAGGACAGGGCGAATACGGAGCAGTACTTC
TRBV5-1	TRBJ2-3	TRBD2	NA	CASSLWGGLATSTDTQYF	TGCGCCAGCAGCTTGTGGGGAGGGCTAGCTACTAGCACAGATACGCAGTATTTT
TRBV5-8	TRBJ2-1	TRBD1	NA	CASSPGTGEGNEQFF	TGTGCCAGCAGTCCCGGGACAGGGGAAGGGAATGAGCAGTTCTTC